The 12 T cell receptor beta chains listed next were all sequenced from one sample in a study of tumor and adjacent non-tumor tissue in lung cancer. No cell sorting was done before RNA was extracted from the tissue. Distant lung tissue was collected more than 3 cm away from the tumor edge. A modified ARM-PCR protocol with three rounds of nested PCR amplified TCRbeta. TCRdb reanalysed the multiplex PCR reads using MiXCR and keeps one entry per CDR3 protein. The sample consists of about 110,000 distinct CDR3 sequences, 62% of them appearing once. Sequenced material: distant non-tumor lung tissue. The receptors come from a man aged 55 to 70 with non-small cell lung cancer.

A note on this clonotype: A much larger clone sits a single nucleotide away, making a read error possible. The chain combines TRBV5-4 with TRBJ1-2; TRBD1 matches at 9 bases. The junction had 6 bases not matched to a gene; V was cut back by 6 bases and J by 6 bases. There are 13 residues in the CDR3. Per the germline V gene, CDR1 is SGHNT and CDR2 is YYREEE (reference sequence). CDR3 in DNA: TGTGCCAGCATCCGACAGGGGGTCGATGGCTACACCTTC. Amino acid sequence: CASIRQGVDGYTF.

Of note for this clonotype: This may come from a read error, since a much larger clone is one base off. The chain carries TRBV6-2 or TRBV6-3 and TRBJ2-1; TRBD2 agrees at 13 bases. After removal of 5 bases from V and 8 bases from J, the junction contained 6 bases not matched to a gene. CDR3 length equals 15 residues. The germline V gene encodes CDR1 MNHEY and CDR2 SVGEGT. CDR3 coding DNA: TGTGCCAGCAGTCTCGGACTAGCGGGAGAATATGAGCAGTTCTTC. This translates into CASSLGLAGEYEQFF.

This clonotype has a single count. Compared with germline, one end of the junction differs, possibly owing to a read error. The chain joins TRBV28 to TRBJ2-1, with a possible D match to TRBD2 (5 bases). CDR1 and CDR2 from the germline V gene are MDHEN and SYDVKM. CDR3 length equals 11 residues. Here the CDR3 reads CASGFDRTQFF. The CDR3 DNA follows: TGTGCCAGCGGTTTTGATAGGACTCAGTTCTTC.

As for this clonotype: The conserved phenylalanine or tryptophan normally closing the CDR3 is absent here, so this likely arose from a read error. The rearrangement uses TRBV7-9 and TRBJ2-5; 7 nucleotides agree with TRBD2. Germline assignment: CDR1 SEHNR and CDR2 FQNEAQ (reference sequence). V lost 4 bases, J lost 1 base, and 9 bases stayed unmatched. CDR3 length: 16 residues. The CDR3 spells CASSYSGGGIQETQYI. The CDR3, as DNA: TGTGCCAGCAGCTACAGTGGGGGGGGAATCCAAGAGACCCAGTACATC.

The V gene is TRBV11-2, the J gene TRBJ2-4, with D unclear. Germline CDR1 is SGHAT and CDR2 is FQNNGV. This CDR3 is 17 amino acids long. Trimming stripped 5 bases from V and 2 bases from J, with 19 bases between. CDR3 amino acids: CASSRDISGVTKNIQYF. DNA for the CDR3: TGTGCCAGCAGCCGCGATATCTCAGGAGTCACCAAAAACATTCAGTACTTC.

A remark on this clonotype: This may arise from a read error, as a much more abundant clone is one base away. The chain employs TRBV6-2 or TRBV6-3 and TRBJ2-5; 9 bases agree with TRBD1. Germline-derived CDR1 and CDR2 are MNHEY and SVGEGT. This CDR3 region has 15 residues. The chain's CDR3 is CASSHSGQGTETQYF. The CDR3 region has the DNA TGTGCCAGCAGTCACTCCGGACAGGGGACAGAGACCCAGTACTTC.

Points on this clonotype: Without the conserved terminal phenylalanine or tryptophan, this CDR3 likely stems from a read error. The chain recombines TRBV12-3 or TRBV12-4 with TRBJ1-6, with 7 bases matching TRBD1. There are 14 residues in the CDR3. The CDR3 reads CACSPGQDNSPLHI. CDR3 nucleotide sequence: TGTGCCTGCAGTCCCGGACAGGATAATTCACCCCTCCACATT.

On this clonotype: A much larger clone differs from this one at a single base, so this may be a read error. The CDR3 loop is CASSRDSNDQFF. The CDR3 DNA reads TGTGCCAGCAGCCGGGACAGCAATGATCAGTTCTTC. The gene calls are TRBV12-3 or TRBV12-4 and TRBJ2-1; 7 bases map to TRBD1. The CDR3 contains 12 residues.

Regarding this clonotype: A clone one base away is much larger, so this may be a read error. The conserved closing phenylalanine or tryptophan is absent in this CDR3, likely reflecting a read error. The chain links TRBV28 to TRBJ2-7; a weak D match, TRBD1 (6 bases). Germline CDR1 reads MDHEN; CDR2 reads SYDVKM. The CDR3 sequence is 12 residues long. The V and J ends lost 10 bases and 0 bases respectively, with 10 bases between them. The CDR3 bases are TGTGCCACCCAGGGGTTCTCCTACGAGCAGTACTCC. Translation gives CATQGFSYEQYS.

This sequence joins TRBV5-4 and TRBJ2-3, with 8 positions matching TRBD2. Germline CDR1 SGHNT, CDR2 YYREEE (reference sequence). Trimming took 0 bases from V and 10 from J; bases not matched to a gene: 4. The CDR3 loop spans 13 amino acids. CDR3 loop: CASSLVGGDPQYF. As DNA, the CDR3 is TGTGCCAGCAGCTTGGTCGGGGGGGATCCGCAGTATTTT.

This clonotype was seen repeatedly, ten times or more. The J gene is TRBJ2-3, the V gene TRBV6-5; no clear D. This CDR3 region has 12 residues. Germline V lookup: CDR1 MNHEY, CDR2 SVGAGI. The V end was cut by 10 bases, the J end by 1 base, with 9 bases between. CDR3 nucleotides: TGTGCCACCCTAATGCGCACAGATACGCAGTATTTT. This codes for CATLMRTDTQYF.

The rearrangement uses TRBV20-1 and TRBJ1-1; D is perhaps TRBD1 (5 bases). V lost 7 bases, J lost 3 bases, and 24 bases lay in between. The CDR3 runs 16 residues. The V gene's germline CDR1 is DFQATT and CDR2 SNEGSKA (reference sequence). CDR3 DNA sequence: TGCAGTGTTAGCCCCCGTGGGGCTGCCGGGGACACTGAAGCTTTCTTT. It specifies CSVSPRGAAGDTEAFF.